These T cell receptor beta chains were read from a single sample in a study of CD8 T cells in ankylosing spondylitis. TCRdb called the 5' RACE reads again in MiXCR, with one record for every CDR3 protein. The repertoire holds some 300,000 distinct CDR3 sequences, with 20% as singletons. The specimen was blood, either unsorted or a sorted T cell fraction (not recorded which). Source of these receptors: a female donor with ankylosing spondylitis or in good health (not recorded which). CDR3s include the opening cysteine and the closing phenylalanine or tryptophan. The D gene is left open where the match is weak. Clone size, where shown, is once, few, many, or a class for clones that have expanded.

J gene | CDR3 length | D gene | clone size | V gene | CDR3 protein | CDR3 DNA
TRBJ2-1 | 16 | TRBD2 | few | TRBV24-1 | CATSDRRGGIFDEQFF | TGTGCCACCAGTGATCGACGGGGGGGAATCTTCGATGAGCAGTTCTTC
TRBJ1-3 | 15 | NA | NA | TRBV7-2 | CASSSYRQPGNTIYF | TGTGCCAGCAGCTCTTACAGGCAACCTGGAAACACCATATATTTT
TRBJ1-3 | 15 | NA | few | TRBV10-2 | CASRETGHSGNTIYF | TGCGCCAGCAGAGAAACAGGGCACTCTGGAAACACCATATATTTT
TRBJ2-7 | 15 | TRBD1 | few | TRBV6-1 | CASSPYRTGTYEQYF | TGTGCCAGCAGTCCCTATAGGACAGGGACCTACGAGCAGTACTTC
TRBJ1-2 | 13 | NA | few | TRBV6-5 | CASSSDLNYGYTF | TGTGCCAGCAGTTCCGACTTAAACTATGGCTACACCTTC
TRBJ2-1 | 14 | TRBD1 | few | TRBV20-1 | CSAAGQAQTDEQFF | TGCAGTGCTGCTGGACAGGCTCAAACCGATGAGCAGTTCTTC
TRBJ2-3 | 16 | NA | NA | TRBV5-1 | CASSLGGISTTDTQYF | TGCGCCAGCAGCTTGGGAGGGATTTCGACCACAGATACGCAGTATTTT
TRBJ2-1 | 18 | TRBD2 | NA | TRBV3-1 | CAFSPPDPGLAAGNEQFF | TGTGCCTTCAGTCCGCCAGACCCGGGACTAGCAGCGGGCAATGAGCAGTTCTTC
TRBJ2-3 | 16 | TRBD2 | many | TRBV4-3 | CASSQERAGGTYTQYF | TGCGCCAGCAGCCAAGAACGCGCGGGAGGCACCTATACGCAGTATTTT
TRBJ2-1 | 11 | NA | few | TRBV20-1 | CSARPNNEQFF | TGCAGTGCTCGACCAAACAATGAGCAGTTCTTC
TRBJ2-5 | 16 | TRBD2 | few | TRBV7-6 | CASSLVLAGAQETQYF | TGTGCCAGCAGCTTAGTACTAGCGGGGGCCCAAGAGACCCAGTACTTC
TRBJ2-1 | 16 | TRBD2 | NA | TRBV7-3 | CASSFFPGLADNEQFF | TGTGCCAGCAGCTTTTTTCCGGGACTAGCGGACAATGAGCAGTTCTTC
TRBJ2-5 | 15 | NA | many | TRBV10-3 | CAISDKGRDQETQYF | TGTGCCATCAGTGATAAGGGTCGGGACCAAGAGACCCAGTACTTC
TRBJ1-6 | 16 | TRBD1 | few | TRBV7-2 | CASSVGQGWFGSPLHF | TGTGCCAGCAGCGTCGGACAGGGATGGTTCGGTTCACCCCTCCACTTT
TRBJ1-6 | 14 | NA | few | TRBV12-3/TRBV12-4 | CASSLRRLDSPLHF | TGTGCCAGCAGTTTACGGCGGCTAGATTCACCCCTCCACTTT
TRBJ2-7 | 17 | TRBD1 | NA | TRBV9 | CASSEAGTGAGPYEQYF | TGTGCCAGCAGCGAGGCGGGGACAGGAGCCGGGCCCTACGAGCAGTACTTC